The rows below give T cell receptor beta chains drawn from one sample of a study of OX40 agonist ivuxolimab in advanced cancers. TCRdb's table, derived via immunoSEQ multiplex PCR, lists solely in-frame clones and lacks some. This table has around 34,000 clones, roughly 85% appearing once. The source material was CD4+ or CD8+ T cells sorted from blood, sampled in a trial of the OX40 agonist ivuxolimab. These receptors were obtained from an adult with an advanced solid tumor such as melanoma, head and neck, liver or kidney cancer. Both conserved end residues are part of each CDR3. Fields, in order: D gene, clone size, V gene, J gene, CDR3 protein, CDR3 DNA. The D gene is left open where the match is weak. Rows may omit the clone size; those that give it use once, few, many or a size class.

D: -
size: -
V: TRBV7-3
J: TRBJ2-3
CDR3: CASSPPSTDTQYF
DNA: TGTGCCAGCAGCCCCCCAAGCACAGATACGCAGTATTTT

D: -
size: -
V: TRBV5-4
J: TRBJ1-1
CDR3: CASSFGEGLAFF
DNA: TGTGCCAGCAGCTTCGGGGAAGGGCTAGCTTTCTTT

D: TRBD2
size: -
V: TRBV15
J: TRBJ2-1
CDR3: CATSTLAGLYNEQFF
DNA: TGTGCCACCAGCACCCTAGCGGGACTCTACAATGAGCAGTTCTTC

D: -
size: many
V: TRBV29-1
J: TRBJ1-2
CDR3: CSVEGREWGYTF
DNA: TGCAGCGTTGAGGGGAGGGAGTGGGGCTACACCTTC

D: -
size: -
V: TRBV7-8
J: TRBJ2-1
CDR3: CASSWVRGSYNEQFF
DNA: TGTGCCAGCAGCTGGGTGAGAGGATCCTACAATGAGCAGTTCTTC

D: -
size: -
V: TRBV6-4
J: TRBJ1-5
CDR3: CASSDSHRGAVGPSNQPQHF
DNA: TGTGCCAGCAGTGACTCCCATCGTGGGGCGGTGGGCCCTAGCAATCAGCCCCAGCATTTT

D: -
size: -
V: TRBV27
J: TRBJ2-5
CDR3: CASSFQETQYF
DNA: TGTGCCAGCAGTTTCCAAGAGACCCAGTACTTC

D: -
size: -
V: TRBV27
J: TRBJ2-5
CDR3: CASSLSDYQYF
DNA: TGTGCCAGCAGTTTATCGGACTACCAGTACTTC

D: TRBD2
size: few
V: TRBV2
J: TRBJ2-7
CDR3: CASSVQAGVYEQYF
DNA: TGTGCCAGCAGTGTTCAAGCGGGAGTGTACGAGCAGTACTTC

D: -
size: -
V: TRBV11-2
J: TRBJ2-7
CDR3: CASSLEASSSYEQYF
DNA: TGTGCCAGCAGCTTAGAGGCTAGCTCCTCCTACGAGCAGTACTTC

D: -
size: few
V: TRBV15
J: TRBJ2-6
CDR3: CATSGRDTGSGANVLTF
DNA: TGTGCCACCAGCGGCCGGGACACAGGCTCTGGGGCCAACGTCCTGACTTTC

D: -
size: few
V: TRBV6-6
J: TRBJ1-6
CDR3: CASRRHPNSPLHF
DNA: TGTGCCAGCAGGAGACACCCTAATTCACCCCTCCACTTT

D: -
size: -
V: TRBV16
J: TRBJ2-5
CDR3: CASSQSGAEETQYF
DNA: TGTGCCAGCAGCCAATCGGGAGCGGAAGAGACCCAGTACTTC

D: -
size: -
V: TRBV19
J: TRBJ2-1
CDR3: CASRIQGEQFF
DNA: TGTGCCAGTAGGATACAAGGGGAGCAGTTCTTC

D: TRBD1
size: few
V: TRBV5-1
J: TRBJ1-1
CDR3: CASSIAGGYTEAFF
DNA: TGCGCCAGCAGCATAGCAGGGGGCTACACTGAAGCTTTCTTT

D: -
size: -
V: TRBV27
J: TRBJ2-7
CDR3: CASSLTISYEQYF
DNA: TGTGCCAGCAGTTTAACTATCAGCTACGAGCAGTACTTC

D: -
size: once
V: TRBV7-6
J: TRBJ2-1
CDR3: CASSLEAGDTISYNEQFF
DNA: TGTGCCAGCAGCTTAGAGGCGGGCGACACGATCTCCTACAATGAGCAGTTCTTC

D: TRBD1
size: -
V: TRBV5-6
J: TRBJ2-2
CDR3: CASSFGTGGAAGELFF
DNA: TGTGCCAGCAGCTTTGGGACAGGGGGCGCGGCCGGGGAGCTGTTTTTT

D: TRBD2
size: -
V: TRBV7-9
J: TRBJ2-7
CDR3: CASSFSGINEQYF
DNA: TGTGCCAGCAGCTTCAGCGGGATAAACGAGCAGTACTTC

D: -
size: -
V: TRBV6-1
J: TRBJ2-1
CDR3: CASSGAESSYNEQFF
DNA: TGTGCCAGCAGCGGGGCTGAAAGCTCCTACAATGAGCAGTTCTTC

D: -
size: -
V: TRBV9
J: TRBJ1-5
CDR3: CASSVDGSLNQPQHF
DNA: TGTGCCAGCAGCGTAGATGGCAGTCTTAATCAGCCCCAGCATTTT

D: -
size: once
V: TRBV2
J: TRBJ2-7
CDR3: CASRDPGSLIYYEQYF
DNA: TGTGCCAGCAGGGACCCCGGGTCCCTGATCTACTACGAGCAGTACTTC

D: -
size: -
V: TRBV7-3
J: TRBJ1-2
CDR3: CASSLTGGGYGYTF
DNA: TGTGCCAGCAGCTTAACGGGGGGTGGCTATGGCTACACCTTC

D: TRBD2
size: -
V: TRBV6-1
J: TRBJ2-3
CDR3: CASTLLAGGQDTQYF
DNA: TGTGCCAGCACCCTACTAGCGGGGGGGCAAGATACGCAGTATTTT

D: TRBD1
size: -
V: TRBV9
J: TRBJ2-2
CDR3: CASSTLPGQGAPGELFF
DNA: TGTGCCAGCAGTACTCTCCCGGGACAGGGGGCACCCGGGGAGCTGTTTTTT

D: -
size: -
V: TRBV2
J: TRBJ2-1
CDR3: CASGRGGVPLNEQFF
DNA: TGTGCCAGCGGCAGGGGAGGGGTCCCCCTCAATGAGCAGTTCTTC

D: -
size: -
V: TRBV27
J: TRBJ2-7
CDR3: CASSLDTSPDEQYF
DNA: TGTGCCAGCAGTTTAGACACCTCTCCCGACGAGCAGTACTTC